The entry that follows covers one T cell receptor (beta chain) sequence. Its cognate antigen is unknown. This record belongs to a study of T cells in narcolepsy. Measured with immunoSEQ multiplex PCR; TCRdb has only the in-frame clones, and not every one. The data show under 11,000 clones, roughly 77% seen once. Per the germline V gene, CDR1 is MRHNA and CDR2 is SNTAGT. The V gene lost 2 bases and the J gene lost 12 bases, with 11 bases spanning the gap. This CDR3 spans 12 amino acids. Study-wide results and caveats: Autoreactive clonotypes reportedly recurred in blood of same and different patients, not controls. Comparing one patient's CSF and blood CD4+ clonotypes highlighted HCRT- and TRIB2-specific autoreactive clonotypes.

This chain connects TRBV6-4 to TRBJ2-1; no clear D. Sequenced material: CD45RA- memory CD8+ T cells from PBMCs. The source of this sequence is a human donor with narcolepsy. CDR3 amino acids: CASSDRHWGQFF. CDR3 nucleotide sequence: TGTGCCAGCAGTGACCGCCATTGGGGGCAGTTCTTC.